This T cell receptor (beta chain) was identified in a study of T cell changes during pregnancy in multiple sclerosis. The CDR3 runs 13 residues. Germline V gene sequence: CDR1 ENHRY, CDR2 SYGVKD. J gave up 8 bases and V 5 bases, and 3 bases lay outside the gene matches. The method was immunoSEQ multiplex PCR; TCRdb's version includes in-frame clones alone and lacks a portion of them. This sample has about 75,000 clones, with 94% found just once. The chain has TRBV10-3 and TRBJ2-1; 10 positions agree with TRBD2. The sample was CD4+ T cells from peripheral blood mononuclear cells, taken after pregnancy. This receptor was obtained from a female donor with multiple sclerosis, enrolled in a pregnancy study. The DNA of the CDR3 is TGTGCCATCAGTAAGCTAGCGGGAGATGAGCAGTTCTTC. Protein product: CAISKLAGDEQFF.